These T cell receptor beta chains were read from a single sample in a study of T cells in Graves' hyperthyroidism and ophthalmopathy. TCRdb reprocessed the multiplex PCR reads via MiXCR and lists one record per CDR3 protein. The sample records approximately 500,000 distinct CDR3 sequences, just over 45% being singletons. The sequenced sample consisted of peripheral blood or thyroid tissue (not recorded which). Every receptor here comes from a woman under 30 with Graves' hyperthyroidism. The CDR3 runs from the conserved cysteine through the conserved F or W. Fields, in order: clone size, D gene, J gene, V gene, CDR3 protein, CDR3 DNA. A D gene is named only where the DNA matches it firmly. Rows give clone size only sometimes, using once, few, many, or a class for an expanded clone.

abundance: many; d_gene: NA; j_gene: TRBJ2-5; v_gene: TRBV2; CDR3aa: CASSGGTLGQETQYF; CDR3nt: TGTGCCAGCAGTGGCGGGACGCTTGGCCAAGAGACCCAGTACTTC
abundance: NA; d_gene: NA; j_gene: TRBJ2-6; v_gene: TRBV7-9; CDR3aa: CASNGEGNSGANVLTF; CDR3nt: TGTGCCAGCAACGGTGAGGGGAACTCTGGGGCCAACGTCCTGACTTTC
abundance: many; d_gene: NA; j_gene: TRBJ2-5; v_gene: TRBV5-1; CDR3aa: CASSPSTEYQETQYF; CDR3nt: TGCGCCAGCAGCCCGTCGACAGAGTACCAAGAGACCCAGTACTTC
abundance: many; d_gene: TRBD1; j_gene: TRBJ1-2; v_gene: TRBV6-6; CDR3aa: CASSFSTGVGYTF; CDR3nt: TGTGCCAGCAGTTTCTCGACAGGGGTTGGCTACACCTTC
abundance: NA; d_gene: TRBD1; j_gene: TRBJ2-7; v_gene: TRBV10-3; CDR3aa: CAIRRGTGGGYEQYF; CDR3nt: TGTGCCATCAGACGAGGGACAGGGGGAGGGTACGAGCAGTACTTC
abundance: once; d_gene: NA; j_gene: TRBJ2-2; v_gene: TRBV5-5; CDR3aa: CASSALFTMMEQFF; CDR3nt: TGTGCCAGCAGCGCCCTCTTCACCATGATGGAGCAGTTTTTT
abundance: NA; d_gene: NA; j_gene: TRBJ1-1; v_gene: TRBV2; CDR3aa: CASSTQGWNNEAFF; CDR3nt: TGTGCCAGCAGTACCCAGGGATGGAACAATGAAGCTTTCTTT
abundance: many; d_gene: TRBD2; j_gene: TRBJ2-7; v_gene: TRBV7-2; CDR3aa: CASTRDSGLAAYEQYF; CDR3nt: TGTGCCAGCACCCGAGATAGCGGGTTAGCGGCCTACGAGCAGTACTTC
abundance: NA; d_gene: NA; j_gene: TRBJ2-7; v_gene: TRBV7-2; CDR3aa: CASSLRGTGSGNEQYF; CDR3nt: TGTGCCAGCAGTTTGCGAGGTACGGGATCCGGAAACGAGCAGTACTTC
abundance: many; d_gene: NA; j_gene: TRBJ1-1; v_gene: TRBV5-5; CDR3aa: CASGLQGNTEAFF; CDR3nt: TGTGCCAGCGGGCTTCAGGGGAACACTGAAGCTTTCTTT
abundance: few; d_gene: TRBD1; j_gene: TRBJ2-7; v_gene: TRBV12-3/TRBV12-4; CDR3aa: CASSPTGGNYEQYF; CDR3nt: TGTGCCAGCAGTCCGACAGGGGGGAACTACGAGCAGTACTTC
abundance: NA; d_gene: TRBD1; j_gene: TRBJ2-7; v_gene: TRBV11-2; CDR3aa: CASKNPGQTYGQYF; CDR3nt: TGTGCCAGCAAAAATCCGGGACAGACCTACGGGCAGTACTTC
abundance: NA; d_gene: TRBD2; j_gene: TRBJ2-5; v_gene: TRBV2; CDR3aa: CATSDLTGGIEETQYF; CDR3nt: TGTGCCACCAGTGATTTAACGGGAGGGATCGAAGAGACCCAGTACTTC
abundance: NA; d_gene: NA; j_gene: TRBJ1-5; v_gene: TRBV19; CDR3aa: CASSIPRNTGLNQPQHF; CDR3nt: TGTGCCAGTAGTATTCCCCGGAACACAGGTCTCAATCAGCCCCAGCATTTT
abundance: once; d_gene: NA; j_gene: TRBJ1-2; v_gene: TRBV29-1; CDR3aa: CSVGQGRLDYGYTF; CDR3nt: TGCAGCGTTGGGCAGGGGAGATTGGACTATGGCTACACCTTC
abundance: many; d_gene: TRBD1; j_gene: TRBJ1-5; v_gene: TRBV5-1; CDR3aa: CASSTGQGNNQPQHF; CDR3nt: TGCGCCAGCAGCACGGGACAGGGGAACAATCAGCCCCAGCATTTT
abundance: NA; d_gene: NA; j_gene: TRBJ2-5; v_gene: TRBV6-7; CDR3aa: CASSYYSGTQYF; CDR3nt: TGTGCCAGCAGTTACTATAGCGGGACCCAGTACTTC
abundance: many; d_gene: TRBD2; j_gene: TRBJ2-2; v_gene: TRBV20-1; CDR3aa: CSARDGREGGTGELFF; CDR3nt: TGCAGTGCTAGAGATGGGAGGGAGGGCGGCACCGGGGAGCTGTTTTTT
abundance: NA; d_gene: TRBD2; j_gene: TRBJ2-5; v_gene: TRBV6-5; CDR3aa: CASSYSGTSFETQYF; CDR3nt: TGTGCCAGCAGTTACTCCGGGACTAGTTTCGAGACCCAGTACTTC
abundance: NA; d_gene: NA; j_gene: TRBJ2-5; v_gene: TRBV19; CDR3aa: CASIGRREETQYF; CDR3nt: TGTGCCAGTATAGGACGCCGGGAAGAGACCCAGTACTTC
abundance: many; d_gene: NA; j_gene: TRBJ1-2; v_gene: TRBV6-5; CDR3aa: CASTPSRGADGYTF; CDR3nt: TGTGCCAGCACTCCCTCCCGGGGGGCCGACGGCTACACCTTC
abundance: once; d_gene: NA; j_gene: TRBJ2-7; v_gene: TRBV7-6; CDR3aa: CASGRVDEQYF; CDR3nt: TGTGCCAGCGGCAGGGTAGACGAGCAGTACTTC
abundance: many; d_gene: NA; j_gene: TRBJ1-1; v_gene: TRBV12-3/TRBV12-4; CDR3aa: CASREPLGTEAFF; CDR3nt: TGTGCCAGCAGGGAACCGCTGGGCACTGAAGCTTTCTTT
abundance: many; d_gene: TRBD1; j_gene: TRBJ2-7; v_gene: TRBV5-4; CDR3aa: CASSLAPGGSYEQYF; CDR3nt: TGTGCCAGCAGCTTAGCCCCAGGGGGAAGCTACGAGCAGTACTTC
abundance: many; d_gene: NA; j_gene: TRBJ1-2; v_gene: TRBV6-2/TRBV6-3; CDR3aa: CASRGVKGLYGYTF; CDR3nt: TGTGCCAGCAGAGGGGTGAAGGGTCTCTATGGCTACACCTTC